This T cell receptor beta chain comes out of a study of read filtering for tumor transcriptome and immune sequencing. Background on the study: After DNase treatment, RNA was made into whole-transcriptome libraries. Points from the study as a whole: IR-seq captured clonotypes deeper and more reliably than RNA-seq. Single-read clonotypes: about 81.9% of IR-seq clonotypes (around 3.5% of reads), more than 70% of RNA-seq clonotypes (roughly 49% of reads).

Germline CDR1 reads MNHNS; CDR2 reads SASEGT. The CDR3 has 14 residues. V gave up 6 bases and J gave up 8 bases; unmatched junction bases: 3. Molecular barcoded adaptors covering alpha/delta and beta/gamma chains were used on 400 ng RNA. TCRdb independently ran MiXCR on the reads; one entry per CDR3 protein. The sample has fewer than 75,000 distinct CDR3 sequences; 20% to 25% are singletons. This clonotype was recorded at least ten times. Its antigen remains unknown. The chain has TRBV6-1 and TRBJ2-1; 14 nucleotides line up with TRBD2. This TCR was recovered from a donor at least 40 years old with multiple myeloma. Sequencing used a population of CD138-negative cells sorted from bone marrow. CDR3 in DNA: TGTGCCAGCAGCGGGACTAGCGGGAGCGATGAGCAGTTCTTC. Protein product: CASSGTSGSDEQFF.